These T cell receptor beta chains were read from a single sample in a study of blood T cell repertoires in COVID-19. Measured with immunoSEQ multiplex PCR; TCRdb has only the in-frame clones, and not every one. The sample has some 170,000 clones; approximately 87% are singletons. The sequenced sample consisted of peripheral blood. All receptors come from a woman in her seventies with COVID-19, enrolled during active disease. CDR3s include the opening cysteine and the closing phenylalanine or tryptophan.

v_gene,j_gene,CDR3aa
TRBV5-4,TRBJ2-7,CASSWEPDRITYEQYF
TRBV6-1,TRBJ2-7,CASSEALGRGTYEQYF
TRBV27,TRBJ2-7,CASTGTGGINEQYF
TRBV6-5,TRBJ1-2,CASKGGRVYGYTF
TRBV7-9,TRBJ2-7,CASSLARSYEQYF
TRBV7-2,TRBJ2-7,CASSCEERGCEQYF
TRBV12-3/TRBV12-4,TRBJ1-2,CASSRNYGYTF
TRBV7-2,TRBJ1-5,CASSLGAGGSQPQHF
TRBV28,TRBJ2-7,CASRLQGGVYEQYF
TRBV28,TRBJ2-7,CASSSVEAIPWGLPVYEQYF
TRBV6-2/TRBV6-3,TRBJ2-1,CASSFVNEQFF
TRBV11-1,TRBJ2-3,CASSPGLADTDTQYF